The 2 T cell receptor beta chains reported below all come from one sample, sequenced in a study of blood T cell repertoires in COVID-19. The data were produced by immunoSEQ multiplex PCR, yet TCRdb's version contains in-frame clones alone and is incomplete. The repertoire consists of roughly 50,000 clones, with about 85% occurring once and the leading ten covering about an eighth. The sample comprised peripheral blood. These receptors originate from a woman over 75 with acute or convalescent COVID-19.

As regards this clone: A junction boundary mismatches the germline segment, possibly from a read error. V gene TRBV7-7 combines with J gene TRBJ2-3; 8 bases are a match to TRBD1. Germline CDR1 reads SSHAT; CDR2 reads FNYEAQ (reference sequence). There are 15 residues in the CDR3. CDR3 residues: CASSLSGGAVDTQYF. The CDR3, as DNA: TGTGCTAGCAGCTTATCAGGGGGCGCGGTTGATACGCAGTATTTT.

V gene TRBV5-4 combines with J gene TRBJ1-1, with D perhaps matching TRBD1 (6 bases). Germline CDR1 reads SGHNT; CDR2 reads YYREEE (reference sequence). V shed 4 bases and J shed 1 base, with 14 bases lying between them. The CDR3 is 15 amino acids. This CDR3 is CASSALLDRNTEAFF. DNA for the CDR3: TGTGCCAGCAGCGCCCTACTGGACAGGAACACTGAAGCTTTCTTT.